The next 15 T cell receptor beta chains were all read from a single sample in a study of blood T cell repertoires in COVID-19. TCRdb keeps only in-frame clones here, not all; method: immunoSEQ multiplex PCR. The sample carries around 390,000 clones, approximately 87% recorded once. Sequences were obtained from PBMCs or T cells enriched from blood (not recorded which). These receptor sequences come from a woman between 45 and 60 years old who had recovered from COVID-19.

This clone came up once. The CDR3 DNA sequence: TGTGCCAGCAGTGGCCAGGGGCTCACTGAAGCTTTCTTT. Encoded protein: CASSGQGLTEAFF. This chain connects TRBV2 to TRBJ1-1, with D perhaps TRBD1 (6 bases). With 4 bases removed from V and 4 bases from J, the gap between germline ends came to 10 bases. This CDR3 contains 13 residues. Germline CDR1 reads SNHLY; CDR2 reads FYNNEI.

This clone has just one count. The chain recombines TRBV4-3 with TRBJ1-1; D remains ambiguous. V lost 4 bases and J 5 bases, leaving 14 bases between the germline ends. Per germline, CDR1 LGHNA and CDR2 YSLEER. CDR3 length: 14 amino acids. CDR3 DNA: TGCGCCAGCAGCCGACATCACGGGGATACTGAAGCTTTCTTT. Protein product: CASSRHHGDTEAFF.

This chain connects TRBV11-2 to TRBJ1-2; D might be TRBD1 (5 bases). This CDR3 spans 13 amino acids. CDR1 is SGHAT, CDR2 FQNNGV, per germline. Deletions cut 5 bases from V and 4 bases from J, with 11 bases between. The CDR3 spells CASSPGYRYGYTF. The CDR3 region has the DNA TGTGCCAGCAGCCCAGGGTACCGCTATGGCTACACCTTC.

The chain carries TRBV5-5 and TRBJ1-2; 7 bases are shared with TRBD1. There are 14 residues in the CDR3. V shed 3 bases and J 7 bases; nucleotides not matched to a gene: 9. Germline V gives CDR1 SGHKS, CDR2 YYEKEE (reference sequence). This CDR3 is CASSSMTGKSGYTF. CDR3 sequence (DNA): TGTGCCAGCAGCTCTATGACAGGGAAGTCTGGCTACACCTTC.

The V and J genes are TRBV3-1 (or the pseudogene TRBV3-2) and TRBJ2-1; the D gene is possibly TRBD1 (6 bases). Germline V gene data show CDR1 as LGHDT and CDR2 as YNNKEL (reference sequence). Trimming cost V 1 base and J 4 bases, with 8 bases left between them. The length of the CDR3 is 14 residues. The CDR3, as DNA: TGTGCCAGCAGCCAAGGGACAGCGTACAATGAGCAGTTCTTC. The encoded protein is CASSQGTAYNEQFF.

The CDR3 DNA reads as TGCAGCGATGACAGGTCGAAGCGGGAAGCTTTCTTT. This translates into CSDDRSKREAFF. This rearrangement joins TRBV29-1 to TRBJ1-1; tentatively, D is TRBD1 (6 bases). CDR1 and CDR2 (germline): SQVTM, ANQGSEA. The length of the CDR3 is 12 residues. The V and J ends lost 7 bases and 8 bases respectively, with 17 bases between them.

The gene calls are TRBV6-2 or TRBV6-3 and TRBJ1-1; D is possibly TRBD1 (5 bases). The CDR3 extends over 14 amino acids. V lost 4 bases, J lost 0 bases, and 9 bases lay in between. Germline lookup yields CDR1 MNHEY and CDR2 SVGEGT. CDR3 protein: CASSFLQVNTEAFF. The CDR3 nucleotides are TGTGCCAGCAGTTTTCTACAGGTGAACACTGAAGCTTTCTTT.

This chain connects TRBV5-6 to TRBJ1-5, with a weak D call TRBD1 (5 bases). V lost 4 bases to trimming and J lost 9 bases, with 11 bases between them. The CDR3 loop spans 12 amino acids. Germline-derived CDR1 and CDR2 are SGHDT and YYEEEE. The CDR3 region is CASSLRVGPQHF. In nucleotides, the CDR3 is TGTGCCAGCAGCCTCAGGGTCGGGCCCCAGCATTTT.

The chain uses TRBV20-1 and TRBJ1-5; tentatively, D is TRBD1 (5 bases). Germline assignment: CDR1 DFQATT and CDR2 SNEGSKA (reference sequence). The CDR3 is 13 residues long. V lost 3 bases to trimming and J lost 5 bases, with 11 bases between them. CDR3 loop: CSASYSRDQPQHF. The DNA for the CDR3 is TGCAGTGCTAGTTATTCCAGGGATCAGCCCCAGCATTTT.

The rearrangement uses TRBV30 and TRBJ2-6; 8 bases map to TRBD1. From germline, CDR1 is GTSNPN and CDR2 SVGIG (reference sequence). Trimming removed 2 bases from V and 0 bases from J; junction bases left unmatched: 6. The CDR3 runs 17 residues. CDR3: CAWSPGQAPSGANVLTF. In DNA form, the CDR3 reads TGTGCCTGGAGTCCGGGACAGGCGCCCTCTGGGGCCAACGTCCTGACTTTC.

CDR3 DNA: TGTGCCAGCAGCCCTTCGACTCTCGGGGAGCTGTTTTTT. Its translation: CASSPSTLGELFF. This chain joins TRBV3-1 (or the pseudogene TRBV3-2) and TRBJ2-2; D not certain. CDR1 and CDR2 (germline): LGHDT, YNNKEL (reference sequence). V was clipped by 4 bases and J by 7 bases, with 10 bases between them. This CDR3 is built from 13 residues.

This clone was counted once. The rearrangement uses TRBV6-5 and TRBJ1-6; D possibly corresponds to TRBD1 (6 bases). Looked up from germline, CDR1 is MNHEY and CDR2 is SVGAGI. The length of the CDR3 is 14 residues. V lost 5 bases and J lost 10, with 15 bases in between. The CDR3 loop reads CASSLLGHDSPLHF. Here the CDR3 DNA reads TGTGCCAGCAGTCTACTGGGACACGACTCACCCCTCCACTTT.

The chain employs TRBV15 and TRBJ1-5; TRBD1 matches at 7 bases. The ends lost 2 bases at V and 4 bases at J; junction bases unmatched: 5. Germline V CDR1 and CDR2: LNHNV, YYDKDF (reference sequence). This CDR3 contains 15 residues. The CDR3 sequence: CATSRPDRVNQPQHF. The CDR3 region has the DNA TGTGCCACCAGCAGACCCGACAGGGTAAATCAGCCCCAGCATTTT.

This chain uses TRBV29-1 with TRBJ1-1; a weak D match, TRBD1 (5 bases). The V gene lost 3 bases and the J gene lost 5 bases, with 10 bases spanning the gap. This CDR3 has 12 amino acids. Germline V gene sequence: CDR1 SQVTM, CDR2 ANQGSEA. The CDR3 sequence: CSVDGRVTEAFF. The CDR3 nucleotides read TGCAGCGTTGACGGCAGGGTTACTGAAGCTTTCTTT.

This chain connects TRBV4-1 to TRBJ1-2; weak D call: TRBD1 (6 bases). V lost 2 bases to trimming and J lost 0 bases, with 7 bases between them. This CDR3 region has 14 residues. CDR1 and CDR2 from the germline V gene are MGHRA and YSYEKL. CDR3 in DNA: TGCGCCAGCAGCCAACAGGGGTCTAACTATGGCTACACCTTC. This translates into CASSQQGSNYGYTF.